These T cell receptor beta chains were read from a single sample in a study of OX40 agonist ivuxolimab in advanced cancers. TCRdb keeps only in-frame clones here, not all; method: immunoSEQ multiplex PCR. The table lists about 63,000 clones, around nine tenths of them singletons. Specimen: CD4+ or CD8+ T cells sorted from blood, collected in a trial of the OX40 agonist ivuxolimab. These receptor sequences come from an adult with an advanced solid tumor such as melanoma, head and neck, liver or kidney cancer. The CDR3 runs from the conserved cysteine through the conserved F or W. Each record gives: D gene, J gene, V gene, clone size, CDR3 DNA, CDR3 protein. A D gene is named only where the DNA matches it firmly. Clone size is stated in some rows and not others, as once, few, many or a class when expanded.

- TRBJ2-5 TRBV10-3 - TGTGCCATCAGTGAGTCGCTTCGCAGGGTTCAAGAGACCCAGTACTTC CAISESLRRVQETQYF
- TRBJ2-5 TRBV5-6 - TGTGCCAGCAGCCCCGGGGCCGGGGCAGGCGAGACCCAGTACTTC CASSPGAGAGETQYF
- TRBJ1-1 TRBV18 - TGTGCCAGCTCACCAGACTACCTAGTTGGTGAAGCTTTCTTT CASSPDYLVGEAFF
TRBD1 TRBJ1-2 TRBV7-8 - TGTGCCAGCAGCCAAAGGACAGGAGGGGGCCGCTCTCGCTATGGCTACACCTTC CASSQRTGGGRSRYGYTF
- TRBJ2-1 TRBV6-6 once TGTGCCAGCAGACCTGGCCTCTCCTACAATGAGCAGTTCTTC CASRPGLSYNEQFF
TRBD2 TRBJ2-5 TRBV7-2 - TGTGCCAGCAGCCGGGGGGTGGGTTTGAGAGAGACCCAGTACTTC CASSRGVGLRETQYF
- TRBJ1-6 TRBV4-3 - TGCGCCAGCAGCCAAGTCGGGAATTCACCCCTCCACTTT CASSQVGNSPLHF
- TRBJ2-2 TRBV28 - TGTGCCAGCAGTCCGGGCTCAACCGGGGAGCTGTTTTTT CASSPGSTGELFF
- TRBJ1-4 TRBV18 - TGTGCCAGCTCACCACCTCGGCGGGAGTCTAATGAAAAACTGTTTTTT CASSPPRRESNEKLFF
- TRBJ1-1 TRBV30 - TGTGCCTCTTCGCCCCGGGCAGTTGAAGCTTTCTTT CASSPRAVEAFF
- TRBJ2-1 TRBV5-4 - TGTGCCAGCAGCTTGCCCAAACAGGGAAACTACAATGAGCAGTTCTTC CASSLPKQGNYNEQFF
- TRBJ1-2 TRBV5-8 - TGTGCCAGCAGCTTCAAGGGGTTTGACTATGGCTACACCTTC CASSFKGFDYGYTF
- TRBJ2-5 TRBV4-3 - TGCGCCAGCAGCCAAGATCTCTCAACTGGGGGGGGCCGACTGGGGACCCAGTACTTC CASSQDLSTGGGRLGTQYF
TRBD2 TRBJ2-5 TRBV7-3 once TGTGCCAGCAGCTATGGGCCGGGACTAGCAGAAGAGACCCAGTACTTC CASSYGPGLAEETQYF
- TRBJ2-5 TRBV7-2 once TGTGCCAGCAGCCCCAGAGAGACCCAGTACTTC CASSPRETQYF